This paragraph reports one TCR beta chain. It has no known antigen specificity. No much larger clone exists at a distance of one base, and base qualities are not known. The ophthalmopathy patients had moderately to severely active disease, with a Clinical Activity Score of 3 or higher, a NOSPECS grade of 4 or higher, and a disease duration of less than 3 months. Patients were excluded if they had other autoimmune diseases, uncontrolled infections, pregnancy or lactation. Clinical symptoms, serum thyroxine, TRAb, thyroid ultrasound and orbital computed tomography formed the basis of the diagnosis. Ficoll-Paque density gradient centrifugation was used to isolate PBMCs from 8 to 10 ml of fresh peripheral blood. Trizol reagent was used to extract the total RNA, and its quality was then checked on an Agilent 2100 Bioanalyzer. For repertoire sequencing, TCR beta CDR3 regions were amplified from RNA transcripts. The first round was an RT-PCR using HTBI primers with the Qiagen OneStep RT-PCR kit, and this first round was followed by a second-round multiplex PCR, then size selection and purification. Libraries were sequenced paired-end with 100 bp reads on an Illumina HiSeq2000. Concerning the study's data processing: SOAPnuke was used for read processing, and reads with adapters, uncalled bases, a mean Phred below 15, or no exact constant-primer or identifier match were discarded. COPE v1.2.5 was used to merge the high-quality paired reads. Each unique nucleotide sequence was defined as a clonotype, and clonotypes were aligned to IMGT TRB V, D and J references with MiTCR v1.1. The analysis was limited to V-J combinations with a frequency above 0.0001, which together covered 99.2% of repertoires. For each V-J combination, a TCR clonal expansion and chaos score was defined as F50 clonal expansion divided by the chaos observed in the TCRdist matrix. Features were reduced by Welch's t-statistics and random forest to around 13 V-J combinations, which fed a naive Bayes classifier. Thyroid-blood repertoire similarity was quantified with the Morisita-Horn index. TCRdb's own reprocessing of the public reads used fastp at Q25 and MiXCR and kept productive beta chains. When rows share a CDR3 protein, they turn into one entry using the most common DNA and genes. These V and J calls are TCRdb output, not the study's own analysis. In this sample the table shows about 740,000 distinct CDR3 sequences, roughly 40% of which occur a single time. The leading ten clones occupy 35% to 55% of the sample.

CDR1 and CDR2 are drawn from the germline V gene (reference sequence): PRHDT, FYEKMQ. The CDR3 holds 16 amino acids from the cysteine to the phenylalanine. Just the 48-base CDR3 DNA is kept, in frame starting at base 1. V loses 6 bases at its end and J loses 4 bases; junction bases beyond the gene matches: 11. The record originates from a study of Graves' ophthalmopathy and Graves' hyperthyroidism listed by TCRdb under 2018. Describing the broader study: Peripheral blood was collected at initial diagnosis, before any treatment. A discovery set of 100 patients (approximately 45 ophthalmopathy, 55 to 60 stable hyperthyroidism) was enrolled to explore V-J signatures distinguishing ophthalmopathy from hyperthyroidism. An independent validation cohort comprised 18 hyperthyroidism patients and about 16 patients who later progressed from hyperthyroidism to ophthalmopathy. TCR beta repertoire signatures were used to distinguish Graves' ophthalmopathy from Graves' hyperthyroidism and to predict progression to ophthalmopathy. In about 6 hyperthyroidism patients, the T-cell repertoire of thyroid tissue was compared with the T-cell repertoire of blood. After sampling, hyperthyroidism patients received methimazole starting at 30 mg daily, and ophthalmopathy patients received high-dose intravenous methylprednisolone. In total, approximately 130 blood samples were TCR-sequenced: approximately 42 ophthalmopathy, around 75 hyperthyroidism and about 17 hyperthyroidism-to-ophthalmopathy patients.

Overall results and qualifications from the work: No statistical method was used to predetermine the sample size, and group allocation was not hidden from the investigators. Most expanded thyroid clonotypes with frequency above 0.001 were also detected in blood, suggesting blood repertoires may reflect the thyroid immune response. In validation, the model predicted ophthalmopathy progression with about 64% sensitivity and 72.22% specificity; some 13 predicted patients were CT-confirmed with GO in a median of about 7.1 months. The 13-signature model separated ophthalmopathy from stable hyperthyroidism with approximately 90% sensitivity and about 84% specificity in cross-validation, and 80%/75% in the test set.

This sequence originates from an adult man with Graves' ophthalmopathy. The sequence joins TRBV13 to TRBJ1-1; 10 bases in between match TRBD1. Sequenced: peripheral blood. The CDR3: CASSSLDRGLGTEAFF. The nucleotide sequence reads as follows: TGTGCCAGCAGTTCCCTTGACAGGGGGCTAGGCACTGAAGCTTTCTTT.